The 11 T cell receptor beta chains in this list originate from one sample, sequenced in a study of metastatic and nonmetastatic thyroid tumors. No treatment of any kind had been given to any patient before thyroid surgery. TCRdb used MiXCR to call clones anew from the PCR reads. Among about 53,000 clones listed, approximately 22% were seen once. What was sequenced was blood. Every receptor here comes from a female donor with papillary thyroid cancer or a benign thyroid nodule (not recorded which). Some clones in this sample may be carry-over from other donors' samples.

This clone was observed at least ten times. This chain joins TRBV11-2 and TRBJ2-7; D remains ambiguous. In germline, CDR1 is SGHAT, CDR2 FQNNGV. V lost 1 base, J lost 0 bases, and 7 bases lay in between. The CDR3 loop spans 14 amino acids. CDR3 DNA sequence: TGTGCCAGCAGCTTAGGTGGATTCTCCTACGAGCAGTACTTC. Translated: CASSLGGFSYEQYF.

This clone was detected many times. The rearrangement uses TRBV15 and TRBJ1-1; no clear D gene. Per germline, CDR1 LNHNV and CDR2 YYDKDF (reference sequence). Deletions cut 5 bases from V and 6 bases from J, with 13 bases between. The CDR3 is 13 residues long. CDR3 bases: TGTGCCACCAGCCGCAGGTACGACGCTGAAGCTTTCTTT. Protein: CATSRRYDAEAFF. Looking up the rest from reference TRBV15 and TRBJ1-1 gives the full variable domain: DAMVIQNPRYQVTQFGKPVTLSCSQTLNHNVMYWYQQKSSQAPKLLFHYYDKDFNNEADTPDNFQSRRPNTSFCFLDIRSPGLGDTAMYLCATSRRYDAEAFFGQGTRLTVV.

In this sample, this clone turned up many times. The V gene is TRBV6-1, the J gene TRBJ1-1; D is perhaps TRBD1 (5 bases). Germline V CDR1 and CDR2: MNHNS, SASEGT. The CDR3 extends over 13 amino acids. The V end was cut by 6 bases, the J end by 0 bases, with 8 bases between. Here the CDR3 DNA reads TGTGCCAGCAGGGGGGGATTGAACACTGAAGCTTTCTTT. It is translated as CASRGGLNTEAFF.

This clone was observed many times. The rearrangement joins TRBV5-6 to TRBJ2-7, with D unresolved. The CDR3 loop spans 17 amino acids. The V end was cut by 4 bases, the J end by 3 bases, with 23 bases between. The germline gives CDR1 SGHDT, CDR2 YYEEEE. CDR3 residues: CASSNGRRAVSSYEQYF. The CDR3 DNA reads TGTGCCAGCAGCAATGGACGAAGGGCCGTTAGTAGCTACGAGCAGTACTTC.

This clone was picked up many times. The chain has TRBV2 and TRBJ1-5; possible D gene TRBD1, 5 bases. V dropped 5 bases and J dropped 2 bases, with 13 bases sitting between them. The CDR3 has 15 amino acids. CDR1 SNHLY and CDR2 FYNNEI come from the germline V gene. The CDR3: CASSPTTVGNQPQHF. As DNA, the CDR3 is TGTGCCAGCAGTCCCACGACAGTCGGCAATCAGCCCCAGCATTTT.

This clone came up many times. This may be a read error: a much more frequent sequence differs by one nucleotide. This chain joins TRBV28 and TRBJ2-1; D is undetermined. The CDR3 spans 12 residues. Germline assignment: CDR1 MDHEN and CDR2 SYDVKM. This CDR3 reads CASSLKRNERFF. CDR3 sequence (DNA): TGTGCCAGCAGTTTAAAAAGGAATGAGCGGTTCTTC.

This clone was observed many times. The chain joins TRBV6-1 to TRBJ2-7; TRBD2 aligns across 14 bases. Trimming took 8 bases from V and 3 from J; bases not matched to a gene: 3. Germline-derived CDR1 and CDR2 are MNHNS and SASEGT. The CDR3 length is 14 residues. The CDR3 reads CASGGTSGSYEQYF. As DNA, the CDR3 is TGTGCCAGCGGGGGGACTAGCGGGAGCTACGAGCAGTACTTC.

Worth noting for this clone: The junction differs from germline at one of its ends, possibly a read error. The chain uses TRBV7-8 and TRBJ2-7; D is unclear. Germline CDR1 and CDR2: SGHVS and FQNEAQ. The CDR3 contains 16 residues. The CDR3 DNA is TGTGCCAGCAGCTTAGAAGGGAATACGCTCGTATACGAGAAGTACTTC. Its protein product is CASSLEGNTLVYEKYF.

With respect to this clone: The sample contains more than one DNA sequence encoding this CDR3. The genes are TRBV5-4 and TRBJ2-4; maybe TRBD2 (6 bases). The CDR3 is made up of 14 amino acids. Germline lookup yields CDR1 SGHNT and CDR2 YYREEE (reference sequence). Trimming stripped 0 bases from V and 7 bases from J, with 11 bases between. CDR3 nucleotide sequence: TGTGCCAGCAGCTTGGATAAGGGACTGAACATTCAGTACTTC. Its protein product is CASSLDKGLNIQYF.

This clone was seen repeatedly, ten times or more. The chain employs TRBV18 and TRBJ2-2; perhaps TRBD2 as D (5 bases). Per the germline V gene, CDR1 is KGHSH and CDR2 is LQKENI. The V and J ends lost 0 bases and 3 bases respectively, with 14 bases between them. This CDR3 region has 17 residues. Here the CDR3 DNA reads TGTGCCAGCTCACCACCCAGTGTGGGAGCGTACACCGGGGAGCTGTTTTTT. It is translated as CASSPPSVGAYTGELFF.

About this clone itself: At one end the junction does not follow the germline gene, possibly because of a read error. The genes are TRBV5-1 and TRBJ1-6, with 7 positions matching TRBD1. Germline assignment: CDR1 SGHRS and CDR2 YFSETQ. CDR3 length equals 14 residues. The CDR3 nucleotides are TGCGCCAACAGCTTATCACAGGGGAACTCACCCCTCCGCTTT. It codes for CANSLSQGNSPLRF.